This entry lists 26 T cell receptor beta chains sequenced from one sample in a study of PD-1 blockade in classical Hodgkin lymphoma. Produced via immunoSEQ multiplex PCR; TCRdb's table is partial and in-frame only. The sample has about 110,000 clones; roughly nine tenths are singletons. Each and every patient relapsed after autologous stem cell transplantation, and patients got differing brentuximab vedotin exposure. The sample here was peripheral blood mononuclear cells (PBMCs), taken before the second cycle of nivolumab. The source is a human donor with classical Hodgkin lymphoma.

The V gene is TRBV28, the J gene TRBJ2-2; TRBD2 matches 9 bases. Germline lookup yields CDR1 MDHEN and CDR2 SYDVKM. The CDR3 covers 16 residues. J gave up 4 bases and V 3 bases, and 6 bases lay outside the gene matches. The CDR3 nucleotides are TGTGCCAGCAGTTTGAGCCAAGCGGGAGGCACCGGGGAGCTGTTTTTT. This encodes CASSLSQAGGTGELFF.

The genes are TRBV5-6 and TRBJ2-7; D possibly corresponds to TRBD1 (5 bases). CDR1 SGHDT and CDR2 YYEEEE come from the germline V gene. The CDR3 is made up of 16 amino acids. V lost 4 bases, J lost 3 bases, and 20 bases lay in between. This chain's CDR3 is CASSPRQLTGRYEQYF. The CDR3 DNA reads TGTGCCAGCAGCCCTAGACAGTTAACTGGACGCTACGAGCAGTACTTC.

The chain recombines TRBV27 with TRBJ2-1, with D uncertain. The CDR3 has 16 amino acids. CDR1 and CDR2 (germline): MNHEY, SMNVEV (reference sequence). Trimming removed 4 bases from V and 0 bases from J, with 13 bases in between. The CDR3 reads CASSWRVTDSYNEQFF. Written as DNA, the CDR3 is TGTGCCAGCAGTTGGCGAGTTACGGACTCCTACAATGAGCAGTTCTTC.

V usage is TRBV28 and J usage is TRBJ2-4; no clear D gene. CDR3 length: 13 residues. The V and J ends lost 3 bases and 1 base respectively, with 4 bases between them. Germline V gene lookup returns CDR1 MDHEN and CDR2 SYDVKM. The CDR3 is CASSFAAKNIQYF. The CDR3 DNA is TGTGCCAGCAGTTTCGCGGCCAAAAACATTCAGTACTTC.

The chain links TRBV6-5 to TRBJ1-1; no definite D call. Trimming removed 2 bases at V and 4 bases at J, with 8 bases between. Germline V gene data show CDR1 as MNHEY and CDR2 as SVGAGI. This CDR3 has 13 residues. The CDR3 DNA reads as TGTGCCAGCAGTTACGGGCCTAGCACTGAAGCTTTCTTT. Residues: CASSYGPSTEAFF.

The V and J genes are TRBV6-4 and TRBJ2-5; TRBD2 might be the D (7 bases). CDR3 length: 16 amino acids. With 4 bases removed from V and 5 bases from J, the gap between germline ends came to 20 bases. CDR1 is MRHNA, CDR2 SNTAGT, per germline. The CDR3 coding sequence is TGTGCCAGCAGTGTAACGGGGGGCGCCTCACAGGAGACCCAGTACTTC. As protein: CASSVTGGASQETQYF.

V gene TRBV28 combines with J gene TRBJ1-5, with 8 bases matching TRBD1. Losses at the gene ends were 5 bases for V and 7 bases for J; bases not matched to a gene: 10. Germline assignment: CDR1 MDHEN and CDR2 SYDVKM. This CDR3 contains 15 residues. CDR3 residues: CASSPYRDRNQPQHF. The CDR3, as DNA: TGTGCCAGCAGTCCATACCGGGACAGGAACCAGCCCCAGCATTTT.

V and J are TRBV5-1 and TRBJ1-1, with a tentative D call TRBD1 (5 bases). This CDR3 has 14 residues. The V gene's germline CDR1 is SGHRS and CDR2 YFSETQ. V was shortened by 4 bases and J by 0 bases, with 10 bases between the two germline ends. The CDR3 loop reads CASSGGRVNTEAFF. The CDR3 bases are TGCGCCAGCAGCGGGGGACGGGTGAACACTGAAGCTTTCTTT.

In DNA form, the CDR3 reads TGTGCCAGTAGTACGCCGGGACACCGGGGGACGGAGACCCAGTACTTC. It yields the protein CASSTPGHRGTETQYF. The chain is built from TRBV19 and TRBJ2-5; D tentatively fits TRBD1 or TRBD2 (6 bases each). Trimming took off 4 bases at V and 5 bases at J, with 20 bases between the two ends. In germline, CDR1 is LNHDA, CDR2 SQIVND (reference sequence). The CDR3 is 16 amino acids.

This rearrangement joins TRBV7-6 to TRBJ2-7; D perhaps matches TRBD1 (5 bases). The V end was cut by 4 bases, the J end by 4 bases, with 8 bases between. Germline V gene data show CDR1 as SGHVS and CDR2 as FNYEAQ. CDR3 length: 12 residues. The CDR3 DNA reads TGTGCCAGCAGCTCTGGGGCATACGAGCAGTACTTC. As protein: CASSSGAYEQYF. The full variable domain, rest sourced from reference TRBV7-6 and TRBJ2-7, is GAGVSQSPRYKVTKRGQDVALRCDPISGHVSLYWYRQALGQGPEFLTYFNYEAQQDKSGLPNDRFSAERPEGSISTLTIQRTEQRDSAMYRCASSSGAYEQYFGPGTRLTVT.

V gene TRBV5-1 combines with J gene TRBJ2-3, with a possible D match to TRBD2 (7 bases). The CDR3 length is 17 residues. Per the germline V gene, CDR1 is SGHRS and CDR2 is YFSETQ. V lost 0 bases, J lost 2 bases, and 16 bases lay in between. In nucleotides, the CDR3 is TGCGCCAGCAGCTTGGGGTTTACAGGGAGGGACACAGATACGCAGTATTTT. It specifies CASSLGFTGRDTDTQYF.

The chain is built from TRBV14 and TRBJ1-5, with 7 bases matching TRBD1. V shed 1 base, J shed 5 bases, and the junction held 8 bases outside the gene matches. Germline V gene sequence: CDR1 SGHDN, CDR2 FVKESK. The length of the CDR3 is 16 residues. The CDR3 spells CASSQGQGNPHQPQHF. In DNA, the CDR3 is TGTGCCAGCAGCCAAGGACAGGGAAACCCCCATCAGCCCCAGCATTTT.

The genes are TRBV7-6 and TRBJ2-1; 10 positions agree with TRBD2. This CDR3 contains 16 residues. The ends lost 4 bases at V and 6 bases at J; junction bases unmatched: 9. Germline CDR1 SGHVS, CDR2 FNYEAQ. The chain's CDR3 is CASSSSWSGGGNEQFF. The CDR3 DNA follows: TGTGCCAGCAGCTCCTCGTGGAGCGGGGGGGGCAATGAGCAGTTCTTC.

The chain uses TRBV7-9 and TRBJ1-3, with no clear D. The V gene lost 5 bases and the J gene lost 0 bases, with 14 bases spanning the gap. Germline lookup yields CDR1 SEHNR and CDR2 FQNEAQ (reference sequence). This CDR3 spans 16 amino acids. In DNA form, the CDR3 reads TGTGCCAGCAGCCACCGAAAAGGGCCCTCTGGAAACACCATATATTTT. This gives the protein CASSHRKGPSGNTIYF.

The chain is built from TRBV6-6 and TRBJ2-5; D perhaps matches TRBD2 (6 bases). The germline CDR1 and CDR2 sequences are MNHNY and SVGAGI (reference sequence). Trimming stripped 5 bases from V and 5 bases from J, with 15 bases between. The CDR3 consists of 14 residues. CDR3 protein: CASSNPAGSETQYF. The CDR3 coding sequence is TGTGCCAGCAGTAATCCCGCGGGGAGTGAGACCCAGTACTTC.

The V gene is TRBV15, the J gene TRBJ2-7; D is possibly TRBD1 (7 bases). Trimming took off 0 bases at V and 3 bases at J, with 18 bases between the two ends. CDR1 is LNHNV, CDR2 YYDKDF, per germline (reference sequence). The CDR3 contains 17 residues. Here the CDR3 DNA reads TGTGCCACCAGCAGAGATTCTGTCGCGGGACAGAACTACGAGCAGTACTTC. It is translated as CATSRDSVAGQNYEQYF.

V usage is TRBV10-3 and J usage is TRBJ2-5; D gene ambiguous. Germline values: CDR1 ENHRY, CDR2 SYGVKD. The V and J ends lost 0 bases and 2 bases respectively, with 10 bases between them. CDR3 length: 15 residues. The CDR3 DNA follows: TGTGCCATCAGTGAGTCGACGTTGATACAAGAGACCCAGTACTTC. Its translation: CAISESTLIQETQYF.

This clone was observed a single time. The chain recombines TRBV19 with TRBJ2-3; 9 positions agree with TRBD1. CDR3 length: 17 amino acids. From germline, CDR1 is LNHDA and CDR2 SQIVND (reference sequence). Unmatched junction bases numbered 8, after V lost 4 bases and J lost 0 bases. In DNA form, the CDR3 reads TGTGCCAGTAGTAAAACAGGGGGCGCGGGTAGCACAGATACGCAGTATTTT. Amino acid sequence: CASSKTGGAGSTDTQYF. The full variable domain, its missing parts supplied by reference TRBV19 and TRBJ2-3, is DGGITQSPKYLFRKEGQNVTLSCEQNLNHDAMYWYRQDPGQGLRLIYYSQIVNDFQKGDIAEGYSVSREKKESFPLTVTSAQKNPTAFYLCASSKTGGAGSTDTQYFGPGTRLTVL.

In DNA form, the CDR3 reads TGTGCCAGCTCACCTAGTAGGGGGCACGACAATGAGCAGTTCTTC. Its translation is CASSPSRGHDNEQFF. The chain uses TRBV18 and TRBJ2-1, with 7 bases identical to TRBD1. This CDR3 has 15 residues. V shed 3 bases, J shed 5 bases, and the junction held 7 bases outside the gene matches. CDR1 is KGHSH and CDR2 is LQKENI in the germline V gene.

J is TRBJ1-5 and V is TRBV27; no firm D call. The CDR3 loop spans 19 amino acids. The V end lost 1 base, the J end lost 7 bases, and 26 bases lay between the germline ends. The V gene's germline CDR1 is MNHEY and CDR2 SMNVEV (reference sequence). The CDR3 region has the DNA TGTGCCAGCAGTTTATGGGCACCGGGAGGTCGGGCTTTAGAGCAGCCCCAGCATTTT. The encoded protein is CASSLWAPGGRALEQPQHF.

This clone was detected once. The chain employs TRBV7-9 and TRBJ1-1; TRBD1 is a possible D gene (5 bases). The CDR3 runs 13 residues. V was trimmed by 8 bases and J by 2 bases, leaving 12 bases between them. CDR1 is SEHNR and CDR2 is FQNEAQ in the germline V gene (reference sequence). CDR3 in amino acids: CASEAGLNTEAFF. CDR3 bases: TGTGCCAGCGAGGCAGGGCTTAACACTGAAGCTTTCTTT.

The chain carries TRBV15 and TRBJ2-1, with TRBD2 identical over 11 bases. Trimming cost V 1 base and J 2 bases; bases outside gene matches: 1. This CDR3 has 16 residues. Germline lookup yields CDR1 LNHNV and CDR2 YYDKDF (reference sequence). The CDR3 coding sequence is TGTGCCACCAGCAGAGGACTAGCGGGAACCTACAATGAGCAGTTCTTC. Amino acids: CATSRGLAGTYNEQFF.

V and J are TRBV4-2 and TRBJ1-5; D not certain. Trimming took off 0 bases at V and 0 bases at J, with 9 bases between the two ends. The germline CDR1 and CDR2 sequences are LGHNA and YNFKEQ. The CDR3 is made up of 16 amino acids. This chain's CDR3 is CASSQDLPVSNQPQHF. CDR3 in DNA: TGTGCCAGCAGCCAAGATTTGCCGGTTAGCAATCAGCCCCAGCATTTT.

V gene TRBV4-3 combines with J gene TRBJ1-5, with D maybe TRBD1 (5 bases). The CDR3 runs to 13 residues. Germline assignment: CDR1 LGHNA and CDR2 YSLEER. The V gene lost 0 bases and the J gene lost 16 bases, with 16 bases spanning the gap. The CDR3 here is CASSQDSGFERHF. The CDR3 DNA reads TGCGCCAGCAGCCAAGACTCAGGGTTCGAACGTCATTTT.

The chain combines TRBV27 with TRBJ2-7, with D possibly TRBD1 on 6 matching bases. Trimming stripped 3 bases from V and 2 bases from J, with 11 bases between. This CDR3 spans 14 amino acids. From germline, CDR1 is MNHEY and CDR2 SMNVEV (reference sequence). In nucleotides, the CDR3 is TGTGCCAGCAGTTTTATACAGGGAACCTACGAGCAGTACTTC. Its protein product is CASSFIQGTYEQYF.

The V and J genes are TRBV5-1 and TRBJ2-5, with D possibly being TRBD1 (5 bases). From germline, CDR1 is SGHRS and CDR2 YFSETQ. The CDR3 is made up of 15 amino acids. V gave up 1 base and J gave up 2 bases, with 12 bases separating them. CDR3 nucleotides: TGCGCCAGCAGCTTGCTTTCAGGGCAACAAGAGACCCAGTACTTC. It yields the protein CASSLLSGQQETQYF.